Listed here are 24 T cell receptor beta chains from one sample, sequenced in a study of T-cell memory formation after mild COVID-19. MiXCR, applied by TCRdb to the 5' RACE reads, yields one record per CDR3 protein. The table lists a few hundred thousand distinct CDR3 sequences, roughly 15% of them singletons. The sequencing sample was made of PBMCs or a T cell subset sorted from them (not recorded which). Receptor source: a man younger than 30 who had mild COVID-19 (a few samples of this study predate the infection). Cell type and time point are not known.

This clonotype showed up just a few times. The chain has TRBV27 and TRBJ1-1, with D unresolved. Germline V gene sequence: CDR1 MNHEY, CDR2 SMNVEV (reference sequence). Between the trimmed V and J ends, which lost 7 bases and 3 bases, there was a span of 12 bases. CDR3 length: 13 amino acids. The DNA of the CDR3 is TGTGCCAGCAACCAACTCCGGGACACTGAAGCTTTCTTT. Its protein is CASNQLRDTEAFF.

A few counts support this clonotype. V is TRBV20-1 and J is TRBJ2-7; 8 nucleotides agree with TRBD2. V lost 3 bases to trimming and J lost 6 bases; unmatched junction nucleotides: 10. This CDR3 comprises 14 residues. The V gene's germline CDR1 is DFQATT and CDR2 SNEGSKA (reference sequence). The CDR3 reads CSARRVAGSGEQYV. CDR3 nucleotide sequence: TGCAGTGCTAGGAGGGTAGCGGGGTCCGGCGAGCAGTACGTC.

Ten or more counts support this clonotype. V is TRBV7-2 and J is TRBJ1-1; 8 bases fit TRBD1. CDR1 and CDR2 (germline): SGHTA, FQGNSA. V was clipped by 4 bases and J by 7 bases; unmatched bases: 5. This CDR3 is 13 amino acids long. CDR3 region: CASSSGTGLEAFF. The CDR3 nucleotides read TGTGCCAGCAGCTCCGGGACAGGCCTTGAAGCTTTCTTT. The full variable domain, in which reference TRBV7-2 and TRBJ1-1 provide the parts outside the CDR3, is GAGVSQSPSNKVTEKGKDVELRCDPISGHTALYWYRQSLGQGLEFLIYFQGNSAPDKSGLPSDRFSAERTGGSVSTLTIQRTQQEDSAVYLCASSSGTGLEAFFGQGTRLTVV.

At least ten counts were recorded for this clonotype. J is TRBJ2-5 and V is TRBV12-3 or TRBV12-4; D not certain. V lost 2 bases and J 2 bases, leaving 6 bases between the germline ends. The CDR3 has 13 amino acids. CDR3 loop: CASSLRIQETQYF. The CDR3, as DNA: TGTGCCAGCAGTTTACGGATTCAAGAGACCCAGTACTTC.

The chain employs TRBV7-2 and TRBJ1-6; possibly TRBD1 for D (5 bases). CDR1 SGHTA and CDR2 FQGNSA come from the germline V gene. This CDR3 comprises 20 residues. Trimming stripped 3 bases from V and 0 bases from J, with 21 bases between. The CDR3 DNA sequence: TGTGCCAGCAGCTTTGAGGCAGGGTCGGGCCTAAGCTCCTATAATTCACCCCTCCACTTT. Protein sequence: CASSFEAGSGLSSYNSPLHF.

The chain recombines TRBV9 with TRBJ1-6, with D perhaps TRBD1 (5 bases). The CDR3 spans 15 residues. V lost 4 bases and J lost 10, with 18 bases in between. The germline V gene encodes CDR1 SGDLS and CDR2 YYNGEE. The CDR3 loop reads CASSPRGGGTSPLHF. The CDR3 DNA reads TGTGCCAGCAGCCCACGCGGGGGGGGAACATCACCCCTCCACTTT.

The V and J genes are TRBV9 and TRBJ2-1; D not certain. This CDR3 is 13 amino acids long. Trimming removed 0 bases from V and 4 bases from J, with 5 bases in between. The germline V gene encodes CDR1 SGDLS and CDR2 YYNGEE. The DNA of the CDR3 is TGTGCCAGCAGCGTAGCCCAATACAATGAGCAGTTCTTC. This gives the protein CASSVAQYNEQFF. The full variable domain, rest sourced from reference TRBV9 and TRBJ2-1, is DSGVTQTPKHLITATGQRVTLRCSPRSGDLSVYWYQQSLDQGLQFLIQYYNGEERAKGNILERFSAQQFPDLHSELNLSSLELGDSALYFCASSVAQYNEQFFGPGTRLTVL.

This clonotype was observed at least ten times. The chain carries TRBV5-1 and TRBJ2-3; weak D call: TRBD2 (5 bases). From germline, CDR1 is SGHRS and CDR2 YFSETQ. CDR3 length equals 15 residues. Trimming stripped 4 bases from V and 5 bases from J, with 17 bases between. The CDR3 DNA follows: TGCGCCAGCAGCCCCAGTCCCGGGGATCAAGATACGCAGTATTTT. This translates into CASSPSPGDQDTQYF.

The table lists this clonotype with a few counts. The V call is TRBV20-1, the J call TRBJ2-7; D is perhaps TRBD1 or TRBD2 (6 bases each). This CDR3 has 11 residues. V dropped 1 base and J dropped 6 bases, with 7 bases sitting between them. Looked up from germline, CDR1 is DFQATT and CDR2 is SNEGSKA (reference sequence). The chain's CDR3 is CSARGGAEQYV. CDR3 DNA sequence: TGCAGTGCTAGAGGGGGGGCCGAGCAGTACGTC.

The gene calls are TRBV11-3 and TRBJ2-2, with D uncertain. CDR3 length equals 13 residues. V shed 5 bases and J shed 4 bases, with 8 bases lying between them. The germline V gene encodes CDR1 SGHNT and CDR2 YENEEA. The CDR3 spells CASSLSFTGELFF. The CDR3, as DNA: TGTGCCAGCAGCCTAAGTTTCACCGGGGAGCTGTTTTTT. The entire variable domain, with the rest obtained from reference TRBV11-3 and TRBJ2-2, is as follows: EAGVVQSPRYKIIEKKQPVAFWCNPISGHNTLYWYLQNLGQGPELLIRYENEEAVDDSQLPKDRFSAERLKGVDSTLKIQPAELGDSAVYLCASSLSFTGELFFGEGSRLTVL.

This clonotype has more than one count but fewer than ten. V is TRBV2 and J is TRBJ2-2; D is unclear. The CDR3 consists of 14 residues. Germline CDR1 SNHLY, CDR2 FYNNEI. Trimming pared 3 bases from V and 0 bases from J, leaving 5 bases between. The CDR3 DNA reads as TGTGCCAGCAGTGACATATCGAACACCGGGGAGCTGTTTTTT. It encodes CASSDISNTGELFF.

The CDR3 loop reads CASSLLLGAKNIQYF. The CDR3, as DNA: TGTGCCAGCAGCCTCCTCCTGGGAGCCAAAAACATTCAGTACTTC. The chain recombines TRBV5-6 with TRBJ2-4; D is undetermined. V gave up 4 bases and J gave up 0 bases, with 11 bases separating them. The CDR3 runs to 15 residues. The germline gives CDR1 SGHDT, CDR2 YYEEEE.

There are a few counts of this clonotype. The rearrangement links TRBV6-5 to TRBJ1-2; no definite D call. V was clipped by 2 bases and J by 0 bases, with 22 bases between them. Germline V gene data show CDR1 as MNHEY and CDR2 as SVGAGI. The CDR3 covers 19 residues. The CDR3 DNA is TGTGCCAGCAGTTACCGAATCGCCCCCCCTGGGTTGACTAACTATGGCTACACCTTC. It codes for CASSYRIAPPGLTNYGYTF.

This clonotype came up a few times. This chain joins TRBV5-1 and TRBJ2-5, with D perhaps TRBD2 (6 bases). CDR3 length: 15 residues. Trimming stripped 4 bases from V and 5 bases from J, with 18 bases between. The germline CDR1 and CDR2 sequences are SGHRS and YFSETQ. The CDR3 reads CASSPQGGGTETQYF. In nucleotides, the CDR3 is TGCGCCAGCAGCCCTCAGGGTGGGGGGACGGAGACCCAGTACTTC.

This clonotype appeared a few times. The rearrangement uses TRBV4-3 and TRBJ2-5; D gene uncertain. V lost 0 bases and J lost 4, with 12 bases in between. There are 15 residues in the CDR3. The germline CDR1 and CDR2 sequences are LGHNA and YSLEER. The DNA for the CDR3 is TGCGCCAGCAGCCAAGATCTGAACCAGGTAGAGACCCAGTACTTC. It codes for CASSQDLNQVETQYF.

This sequence joins TRBV24-1 and TRBJ2-2; D unresolved. The V and J ends lost 6 bases and 4 bases respectively, with 14 bases between them. In germline, CDR1 is KGHDR, CDR2 SFDVKD. The CDR3 spans 15 residues. This chain's CDR3 is CATSPRARSTGELFF. The CDR3 bases are TGTGCCACCAGTCCCCGGGCTAGGTCCACCGGGGAGCTGTTTTTT.

J is TRBJ2-5 and V is TRBV10-3; D is undetermined. V was shortened by 0 bases and J by 2 bases, with 7 bases between the two germline ends. Germline loops: CDR1 ENHRY, CDR2 SYGVKD. This CDR3 is 14 amino acids long. The CDR3 DNA is TGTGCCATCAGTGAGTCGAAAGGGCAAGAGACCCAGTACTTC. Translating it yields CAISESKGQETQYF.

The sample holds a few counts of this clonotype. The rearrangement links TRBV6-1 to TRBJ1-4, with D uncertain. The germline V gene encodes CDR1 MNHNS and CDR2 SASEGT. Trimming left V 4 bases short and J 0 bases short, with 9 bases between. The CDR3 runs 15 residues. For the CDR3, the DNA is TGTGCCAGCAGTGTAACCCTTGCAACTAATGAAAAACTGTTTTTT. Its protein is CASSVTLATNEKLFF.

This clonotype has only a few counts. CDR3 nucleotide sequence: TGTGCACTCGGCCAGGTTGGGGGGACAGATACGCAGTATTTT. This encodes CALGQVGGTDTQYF. This rearrangement joins TRBV7-9 to TRBJ2-3, with D possibly matching TRBD2 (6 bases). Germline CDR1 SEHNR, CDR2 FQNEAQ (reference sequence). This CDR3 is 14 amino acids long. The variable domain in full, completed from reference TRBV7-9 and TRBJ2-3, reads DTGVSQNPRHKITKRGQNVTFRCDPISEHNRLYWYRQTLGQGPEFLTYFQNEAQLEKSRLLSDRFSAERPKGSFSTLEIQRTEQGDSAMYLCALGQVGGTDTQYFGPGTRLTVL.

The table lists this clonotype with a few counts. The V and J genes are TRBV30 and TRBJ2-1; possible D gene TRBD2, 6 bases. CDR1 is GTSNPN, CDR2 SVGIG, per germline (reference sequence). The V and J ends lost 3 bases and 9 bases respectively, with 12 bases between them. The CDR3 length is 12 residues. The CDR3, as DNA: TGTGCCTGGAGCATGGGTAGCGGTGAGCAGTTCTTC. Translated, it gives CAWSMGSGEQFF.

The chain is built from TRBV6-1 and TRBJ2-7, with TRBD2 identical over 14 bases. The CDR3 length is 15 residues. Germline assignment: CDR1 MNHNS and CDR2 SASEGT. The V gene end was trimmed by 6 bases and the J gene end by 5 bases; junction bases not matched to a gene: 6. This CDR3 is CASRRLAGGLHEQYV. The CDR3 DNA reads as TGTGCCAGCAGACGACTAGCGGGGGGGCTCCACGAGCAGTACGTC.

The CDR3 nucleotides are TGTGCCAGCAGTGAAGCTGTGAGAGGTGGGGAGCAGTTCTTC. The encoded protein is CASSEAVRGGEQFF. The genes are TRBV2 and TRBJ2-1; D is undetermined. CDR3 length equals 14 residues. With 0 bases removed from V and 10 bases from J, the gap between germline ends came to 13 bases. Germline V lookup: CDR1 SNHLY, CDR2 FYNNEI.

This clonotype was detected only a few times. The V and J genes are TRBV29-1 and TRBJ1-5, with D unresolved. The germline gives CDR1 SQVTM, CDR2 ANQGSEA. V shed 1 base and J shed 7 bases, with 11 bases lying between them. The CDR3 loop spans 13 amino acids. The CDR3 spells CSVEAGVGQPQHF. In DNA, the CDR3 is TGCAGCGTTGAAGCCGGGGTAGGGCAGCCCCAGCATTTT.

This clonotype was seen only a few times. The rearrangement uses TRBV9 and TRBJ1-2; TRBD1 is a possible D gene (5 bases). V was cut by 4 bases and J by 2 bases, with 18 bases left in between. Germline CDR1 is SGDLS and CDR2 is YYNGEE. The CDR3 sequence is 16 residues long. DNA of the CDR3: TGTGCCAGCAGCCCGTCCGCCGCCAGGGACAACTATGGCTACACCTTC. Residues: CASSPSAARDNYGYTF.